The text below deals with one TCR beta chain. Its antigen is unknown. No neoadjuvant therapy was given before resection to the patients supplying these archived tumor blocks. The protocol was immunoSEQ multiplex PCR, while the TCRdb copy is restricted to in-frame clones and leaves out a portion. Seen here are under 20,000 clones, around 72% observed once, and the top ten hold about 5.5%. The germline V and J ends were trimmed by 4 bases and 4 bases, with 11 bases remaining between them. Germline V CDR1 and CDR2: KGHSH, LQKENI. The CDR3 is 14 residues long. The data were obtained in a study of CXCR4 blockade with PD-1 therapy in pancreatic cancer. General study points: Survival did not correlate with tumor clonality, which averaged roughly 0.15 versus 0.05. Frequent tumor clones were encoded by many distinct rearrangements, suggesting shared antigens. Without paired alpha-beta data, shared specificity of dominant clones is unconfirmed.

Sample: tumor tissue. This receptor was obtained from a human donor with pancreatic ductal adenocarcinoma. V and J are TRBV18 and TRBJ1-5, with a weak D call TRBD1 (6 bases). The CDR3, as DNA: TGTGCCAGCTCACGGGGGGCTGGAAATCAGCCCCAGCATTTT. Amino acids: CASSRGAGNQPQHF. Full variable domain (missing parts from reference TRBV18 and TRBJ1-5): NAGVMQNPRHLVRRRGQEARLRCSPMKGHSHVYWYRQLPEEGLKFMVYLQKENIIDESGMPKERFSAEFPKEGPSILRIQQVVRGDSAAYFCASSRGAGNQPQHFGDGTRLSIL.